This T cell receptor (beta chain) is drawn from a study of CD8+CD57+ T cells in acquired aplastic anemia. Notes on the study in general: Patients and controls were found to share 25 to 30 CD8+ CDR3 sequences. Statistical testing detected no significant gap in CD8+ Simpson's diversity between patients and controls.

This clonotype showed up just a few times. Its antigen is still unknown. Profiles of TCR beta VDJ and CDR3 were generated from a genomic DNA template. TCRdb used MiXCR to reprocess the reads, holding one entry per CDR3 protein. The data contain around 80,000 distinct CDR3 sequences, about three quarters of them singletons. Sequencing involved patients with CD8+CD57+ cell expansion previously shown by flow cytometry. Sampling of blood occurred while the patients had still received no therapy. The TCR originated in a human donor with aplastic anemia. The sequenced material came from sorted CD4+, CD8+, or CD8+CD57+ T cells (not recorded which) from PBMCs.

The CDR3 sequence is CASKTSGSSYEQYF. The CDR3 nucleotides read TGTGCCAGCAAGACTAGCGGGAGTTCCTACGAGCAGTACTTC. This chain joins TRBV2 and TRBJ2-7, with TRBD2 matching 12 bases. This CDR3 has 14 amino acids. CDR1 and CDR2 (germline): SNHLY, FYNNEI. After removal of 7 bases from V and 1 base from J, the junction contained 2 bases not matched to a gene.